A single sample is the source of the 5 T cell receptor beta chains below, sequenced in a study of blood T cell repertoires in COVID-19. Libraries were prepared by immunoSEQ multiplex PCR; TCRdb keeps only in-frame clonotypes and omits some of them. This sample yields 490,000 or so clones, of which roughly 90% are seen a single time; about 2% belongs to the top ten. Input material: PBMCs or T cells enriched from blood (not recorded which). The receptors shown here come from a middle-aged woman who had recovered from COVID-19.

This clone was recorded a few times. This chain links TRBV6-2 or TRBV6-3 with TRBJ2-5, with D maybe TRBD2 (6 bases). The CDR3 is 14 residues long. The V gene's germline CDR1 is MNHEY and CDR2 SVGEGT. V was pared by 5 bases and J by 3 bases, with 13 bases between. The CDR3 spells CASSPRWGEETQYF. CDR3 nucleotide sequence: TGTGCCAGCAGTCCCCGTTGGGGGGAAGAGACCCAGTACTTC.

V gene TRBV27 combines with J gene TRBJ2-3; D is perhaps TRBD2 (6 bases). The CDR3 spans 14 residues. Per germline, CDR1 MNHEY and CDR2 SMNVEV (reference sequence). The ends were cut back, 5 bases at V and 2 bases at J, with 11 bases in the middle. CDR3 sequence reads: CASSRSGFTDTQYF. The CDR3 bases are TGTGCCAGCAGTCGTAGCGGATTCACAGATACGCAGTATTTT.

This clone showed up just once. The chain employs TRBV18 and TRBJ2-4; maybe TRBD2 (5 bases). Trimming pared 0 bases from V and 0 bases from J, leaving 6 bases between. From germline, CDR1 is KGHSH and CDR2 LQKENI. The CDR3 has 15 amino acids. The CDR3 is CASSPPGVAKNIQYF. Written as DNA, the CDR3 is TGTGCCAGCTCACCACCCGGGGTAGCCAAAAACATTCAGTACTTC.

The CDR3 DNA reads as TGTGCCAGCAGCCTGCAGGGGGCAGGGGCCAACGTCCTGACTTTC. It specifies CASSLQGAGANVLTF. V gene TRBV27 combines with J gene TRBJ2-6, with TRBD1 identical over 8 bases. The CDR3 has 15 residues. With 6 bases clipped from V and 4 bases from J, the junction kept 5 bases outside the gene matches. Germline CDR1 is MNHEY and CDR2 is SMNVEV (reference sequence).

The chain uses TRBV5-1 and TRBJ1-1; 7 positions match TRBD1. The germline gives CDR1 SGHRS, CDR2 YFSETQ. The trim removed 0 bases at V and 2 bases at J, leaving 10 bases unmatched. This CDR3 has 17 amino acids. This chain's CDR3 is CASSLARVGQDNTEAFF. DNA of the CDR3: TGCGCCAGCAGCTTGGCCCGGGTCGGACAGGACAACACTGAAGCTTTCTTT. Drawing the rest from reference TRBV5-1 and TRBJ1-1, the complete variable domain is KAGVTQTPRYLIKTRGQQVTLSCSPISGHRSVSWYQQTPGQGLQFLFEYFSETQRNKGNFPGRFSGRQFSNSRSEMNVSTLELGDSALYLCASSLARVGQDNTEAFFGQGTRLTVV.